This T cell receptor (beta chain) was sequenced during a study of blood T cell repertoires in COVID-19. For the study at large: The samples span acute and convalescent COVID-19 from the United States, Italy and Spain. PBMCs, B-cell-depleted T cells, or T cells provided the cDNA or gDNA that made up the material.

Which cohort a participant joined came from the clinical history participants gave. The data were produced by immunoSEQ multiplex PCR, yet TCRdb's version contains in-frame clones alone and is incomplete. The sample lists about 210,000 clones, about 76% occurring once. The source material was PBMCs or T cells enriched from blood (not recorded which). This clonotype was sampled from a woman between 50 and 59 years old with acute COVID-19.

The CDR3: CASSYTTGTAIGYTF. In DNA, the CDR3 is TGTGCCAGCAGTTATACCACCGGGACAGCTATAGGCTACACCTTC. The chain is built from TRBV3-1 (or the pseudogene TRBV3-2) and TRBJ1-2; 7 bases align to TRBD1. This CDR3 is 15 amino acids long. CDR1 and CDR2 from the germline V gene are LGHDT and YNNKEL (reference sequence). J lost 8 bases, V lost 6 bases, and 15 bases had no gene match.